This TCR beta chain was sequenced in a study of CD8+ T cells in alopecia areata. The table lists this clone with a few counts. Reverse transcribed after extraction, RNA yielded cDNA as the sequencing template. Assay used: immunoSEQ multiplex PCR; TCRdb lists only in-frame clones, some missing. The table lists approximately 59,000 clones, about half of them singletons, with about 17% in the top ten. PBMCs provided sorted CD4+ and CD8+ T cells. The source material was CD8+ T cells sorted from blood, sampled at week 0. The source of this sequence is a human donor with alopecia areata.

Written as DNA, the CDR3 is TGCAGCGTTGAAGTACGGGCAGGGGTAAACTATGGCTACACCTTC. Amino acids: CSVEVRAGVNYGYTF. The gene calls are TRBV29-1 and TRBJ1-2; D is perhaps TRBD1 (6 bases). Germline CDR1 SQVTM, CDR2 ANQGSEA. V lost 1 base, J lost 2 bases, and 14 bases lay in between. CDR3 size: 15 residues.